The 29 T cell receptor beta chains listed next were all sequenced from one sample in a study of blood T cell repertoires in COVID-19. Data came from immunoSEQ multiplex PCR; TCRdb stores just in-frame clones and leaves some out. The sample lists about 220,000 clones, approximately 81% occurring once. The sample consisted of peripheral blood. The receptors here all came from a woman aged 80 or over with acute or convalescent COVID-19.

The chain has TRBV19 and TRBJ1-5; maybe TRBD1 (5 bases). Trimming cost V 6 bases and J 1 base, with 13 bases left between them. This CDR3 contains 15 residues. The germline V gene encodes CDR1 LNHDA and CDR2 SQIVND (reference sequence). In nucleotides, the CDR3 is TGTGCCAGTAGGGATTCGGGGGGAAGCAATCAGCCCCAGCATTTT. Translation: CASRDSGGSNQPQHF.

This clone was detected a few times. This chain links TRBV28 with TRBJ2-2; D is undetermined. The CDR3 loop spans 16 amino acids. V was shortened by 7 bases and J by 6 bases, with 21 bases between the two germline ends. The V gene's germline CDR1 is MDHEN and CDR2 SYDVKM. Written as DNA, the CDR3 is TGTGCCAGCATTCCTAGGCCCCATTTAGAGTCCGGGGAGCTGTTTTTT. Amino acids: CASIPRPHLESGELFF.

The CDR3 loop is CASSFQGNNQPQHF. CDR3 in DNA: TGTGCCAGCAGTTTTCAGGGTAACAATCAGCCCCAGCATTTT. The chain couples TRBV6-2 or TRBV6-3 to TRBJ1-5, with D perhaps matching TRBD1 (5 bases). This CDR3 has 14 amino acids. V shed 4 bases and J shed 3 bases, with 10 bases lying between them. Germline-derived CDR1 and CDR2 are MNHEY and SVGEGT.

This chain uses TRBV24-1 with TRBJ1-2, with 7 positions matching TRBD1. The CDR3 has 18 amino acids. V gave up 4 bases and J gave up 2 bases; unmatched junction bases: 15. CDR1 is KGHDR, CDR2 SFDVKD, per germline. CDR3 nucleotides: TGTGCCACCAGTGACGATGGACAGGATGAAAAGTTCAACTATGGCTACACCTTC. It codes for CATSDDGQDEKFNYGYTF.

The V call is TRBV6-1, the J call TRBJ1-6; the match to TRBD1 covers 9 bases. Trimming cost V 4 bases and J 9 bases; bases outside gene matches: 10. This CDR3 is 16 amino acids long. Germline CDR1 MNHNS, CDR2 SASEGT. Here the CDR3 DNA reads TGTGCCAGCAGTGCAGAACCGGGACAGGGAGTTTCACCCCTCCACTTT. Protein: CASSAEPGQGVSPLHF.

The chain employs TRBV6-5 and TRBJ1-2; 8 bases are shared with TRBD1. The CDR3 runs to 14 residues. V dropped 4 bases and J dropped 1; count of bases not matched to a gene: 2. Germline CDR1 is MNHEY and CDR2 is SVGAGI. This chain's CDR3 is CASSSTGVNYGYTF. The CDR3 DNA reads TGTGCCAGCAGTTCGACAGGGGTTAACTATGGCTACACCTTC.

The chain combines TRBV9 with TRBJ1-5; D may be TRBD1 (6 bases). Looked up from germline, CDR1 is SGDLS and CDR2 is YYNGEE. The CDR3 sequence is 14 residues long. V dropped 2 bases and J dropped 6 bases, with 12 bases sitting between them. CDR3 in amino acids: CASSVTGWGQPQHF. CDR3 coding DNA: TGTGCCAGCAGCGTTACAGGGTGGGGTCAGCCCCAGCATTTT.

This rearrangement joins TRBV5-4 to TRBJ1-1; TRBD1 matches at 7 bases. Germline CDR1 SGHNT, CDR2 YYREEE (reference sequence). The V and J ends lost 0 bases and 5 bases, in that order; junction bases with no gene match: 10. This CDR3 contains 16 residues. CDR3 DNA: TGTGCCAGCAGCTTGGCCGACAGGGCCAGAGCGACTGAAGCTTTCTTT. It encodes CASSLADRARATEAFF. The entire variable domain, with the rest obtained from reference TRBV5-4 and TRBJ1-1, is as follows: ETGVTQSPTHLIKTRGQQVTLRCSSQSGHNTVSWYQQALGQGPQFIFQYYREEENGRGNFPPRFSGLQFPNYSSELNVNALELDDSALYLCASSLADRARATEAFFGQGTRLTVV.

The V and J genes are TRBV30 and TRBJ1-4, with a possible D match to TRBD1 (5 bases). This CDR3 comprises 14 residues. Germline CDR1 and CDR2: GTSNPN and SVGIG (reference sequence). Trimming cost V 3 bases and J 8 bases, with 16 bases left between them. For the CDR3, the DNA is TGTGCCTGGAGGAAAAAGCAGGGAGGGGAAAAACTGTTTTTT. It encodes CAWRKKQGGEKLFF.

This rearrangement joins TRBV7-2 to TRBJ1-2; D is ambiguous. Germline CDR1 is SGHTA and CDR2 is FQGNSA. The CDR3 runs 19 residues. V lost 1 base and J lost 3, with 24 bases in between. CDR3 sequence: CASSLVFVTAPGVDYGYTF. The DNA of the CDR3 is TGTGCCAGCAGCTTAGTTTTTGTTACCGCCCCGGGAGTTGACTATGGCTACACCTTC. Full variable domain (rest looked up from reference TRBV7-2 and TRBJ1-2): GAGVSQSPSNKVTEKGKDVELRCDPISGHTALYWYRQSLGQGLEFLIYFQGNSAPDKSGLPSDRFSAERTGGSVSTLTIQRTQQEDSAVYLCASSLVFVTAPGVDYGYTFGSGTRLTVV.

J is TRBJ1-3 and V is TRBV11-2; D remains unclear. The CDR3 sequence is 16 residues long. The ends were cut back, 6 bases at V and 1 base at J, with 16 bases in the middle. CDR1 is SGHAT and CDR2 is FQNNGV in the germline V gene. CDR3 DNA sequence: TGTGCCAGCAGTCCATCCCTAGGTGATTCTGGAAACACCATATATTTT. Translating gives CASSPSLGDSGNTIYF.

The V and J genes are TRBV7-2 and TRBJ1-1, with D perhaps TRBD1 (5 bases). The CDR3 is made up of 14 amino acids. The ends were cut back, 5 bases at V and 2 bases at J, with 12 bases in the middle. CDR1 is SGHTA, CDR2 FQGNSA, per germline. CDR3 loop: CASSQGQINTEAFF. Here the CDR3 DNA reads TGTGCCAGCAGCCAAGGACAAATTAACACTGAAGCTTTCTTT.

J is TRBJ2-5 and V is TRBV7-2, with TRBD1 as a possible D gene (5 bases). CDR1 is SGHTA and CDR2 is FQGNSA in the germline V gene. This CDR3 has 15 amino acids. Trimming took 0 bases from V and 5 from J, leaving 13 bases between them. The CDR3 nucleotides are TGTGCCAGCAGCTTAGCGGGGTCAGGGCCGGAGACCCAGTACTTC. Translation: CASSLAGSGPETQYF.

With respect to this clone: The same CDR3 can be traced to other DNA sequences in this sample. The chain is built from TRBV19 and TRBJ1-5, with 10 bases lining up with TRBD1. CDR3 size: 14 residues. The trim removed 6 bases at V and 2 bases at J, leaving 1 base unmatched. CDR1 is LNHDA, CDR2 SQIVND, per germline (reference sequence). CDR3 sequence reads: CASSGTGGNQPQHF. Here the CDR3 DNA reads TGTGCCAGTAGCGGGACAGGGGGCAATCAGCCCCAGCATTTT.

This chain uses TRBV19 with TRBJ2-5; D is possibly TRBD2 (6 bases). CDR1 and CDR2 (germline): LNHDA, SQIVND (reference sequence). V was cut by 3 bases and J by 3 bases, with 8 bases left in between. This CDR3 comprises 13 residues. CDR3: CASSISGEETQYF. CDR3 sequence (DNA): TGTGCCAGTAGTATTTCGGGGGAAGAGACCCAGTACTTC.

The chain couples TRBV7-2 to TRBJ2-3, with D maybe TRBD1 (6 bases). Germline CDR1 and CDR2: SGHTA and FQGNSA. V lost 6 bases and J lost 1, with 8 bases in between. This CDR3 is 13 amino acids long. CDR3 DNA sequence: TGTGCCAGCAGATGGACAGGCACAGATACGCAGTATTTT. This encodes CASRWTGTDTQYF. Using reference TRBV7-2 and TRBJ2-3 for the parts outside the CDR3, the full variable domain is GAGVSQSPSNKVTEKGKDVELRCDPISGHTALYWYRQSLGQGLEFLIYFQGNSAPDKSGLPSDRFSAERTGGSVSTLTIQRTQQEDSAVYLCASRWTGTDTQYFGPGTRLTVL.

The V and J genes are TRBV12-5 and TRBJ1-1, with D uncertain. Trimming cost V 3 bases and J 4 bases, with 9 bases left between them. Germline V gene sequence: CDR1 LGHNT, CDR2 FRNRAP. There are 13 residues in the CDR3. CDR3 sequence reads: CASGFSEGTEAFF. The CDR3, as DNA: TGTGCTAGTGGTTTTAGTGAGGGCACTGAAGCTTTCTTT.

The chain employs TRBV19 and TRBJ1-5; D is possibly TRBD1 (5 bases). V lost 9 bases and J 0 bases, leaving 15 bases between the germline ends. Germline CDR1 and CDR2: LNHDA and SQIVND (reference sequence). This CDR3 spans 15 amino acids. In DNA, the CDR3 is TGTGCCAGCAGCAGCGGGGCCTATAGCAATCAGCCCCAGCATTTT. The encoded protein is CASSSGAYSNQPQHF.

This clone was detected only once. This chain uses TRBV5-1 with TRBJ1-1, with D possibly matching TRBD1 (6 bases). There are 13 residues in the CDR3. The V gene's germline CDR1 is SGHRS and CDR2 YFSETQ. With 8 bases removed from V and 3 bases from J, the gap between germline ends came to 14 bases. In nucleotides, the CDR3 is TGCGCCAGTGGGGAATCAGGGGACACTGAAGCTTTCTTT. Protein sequence: CASGESGDTEAFF.

The CDR3 nucleotides are TGTGCCAGCAGCACCCCTCCAGGGGGCTTTTCTGGAAACACCATATATTTT. Its translation is CASSTPPGGFSGNTIYF. The V gene is TRBV7-2, the J gene TRBJ1-3; TRBD1 matches 8 bases. Unmatched junction bases numbered 10, after V lost 5 bases and J lost 1 base. The CDR3 is made up of 17 amino acids. CDR1 SGHTA and CDR2 FQGNSA come from the germline V gene.

The chain employs TRBV9 and TRBJ1-1; 9 nucleotides match TRBD1. The germline gives CDR1 SGDLS, CDR2 YYNGEE. CDR3 length: 16 residues. The trim removed 2 bases at V and 0 bases at J, leaving 5 bases unmatched. CDR3 nucleotides: TGTGCCAGCAGCGTCGGACAGGGGAGAATGAACACTGAAGCTTTCTTT. It is translated as CASSVGQGRMNTEAFF.

This clone occurred a few times. The chain couples TRBV28 to TRBJ1-4, with D perhaps matching TRBD1 (5 bases). The CDR3 length is 15 residues. Germline V CDR1 and CDR2: MDHEN, SYDVKM. Trimming cost V 3 bases and J 2 bases, with 10 bases left between them. DNA for the CDR3: TGTGCCAGCAGTTTTCAGGGTACGACTAATGAAAAACTGTTTTTT. It is translated as CASSFQGTTNEKLFF.

The chain combines TRBV2 with TRBJ2-6, with D maybe TRBD1 (6 bases). V was clipped by 4 bases and J by 0 bases, with 13 bases between them. Germline CDR1 and CDR2: SNHLY and FYNNEI. The CDR3 runs to 17 residues. In DNA, the CDR3 is TGTGCCAGCAGTGCAGGACAGTTGCTCTCTGGGGCCAACGTCCTGACTTTC. Protein sequence: CASSAGQLLSGANVLTF. The whole variable domain, remainder taken from reference TRBV2 and TRBJ2-6, is EPEVTQTPSHQVTQMGQEVILRCVPISNHLYFYWYRQILGQKVEFLVSFYNNEISEKSEIFDDQFSVERPDGSNFTLKIRSTKLEDSAMYFCASSAGQLLSGANVLTFGAGSRLTVL.

For the CDR3, the DNA is TGTGCCAGTGTGGACAGCCAAGAGACCCAGTACTTC. Residues: CASVDSQETQYF. The rearrangement joins TRBV28 to TRBJ2-5; D might be TRBD1 (6 bases). In germline, CDR1 is MDHEN, CDR2 SYDVKM. V shed 9 bases and J shed 1 base, with 9 bases lying between them. The CDR3 runs to 12 residues.

This clone was found a few times. This chain connects TRBV4-2 to TRBJ1-4; possible D gene TRBD1, 6 bases. The germline V gene encodes CDR1 LGHNA and CDR2 YNFKEQ. The CDR3 loop spans 16 amino acids. Trimming stripped 6 bases from V and 2 bases from J, with 16 bases between. This CDR3 reads CASSPGTKFTNEKLFF. Written as DNA, the CDR3 is TGTGCCAGCAGTCCCGGGACAAAGTTCACTAATGAAAAACTGTTTTTT.

In this sample, this clone turned up once. J is TRBJ1-2 and V is TRBV7-2; D is uncertain. Germline CDR1 reads SGHTA; CDR2 reads FQGNSA. This CDR3 spans 14 amino acids. V was pared by 5 bases and J by 1 base, with 11 bases between. CDR3 DNA: TGTGCCAGCAGCCCGGGAGGTATTAACTATGGCTACACCTTC. Translated: CASSPGGINYGYTF.

In its sample, this clone was seen many times. Other DNA sequences in the same sample also yield this CDR3. The genes are TRBV3-1 (or the pseudogene TRBV3-2) and TRBJ2-7; TRBD2 matches at 10 bases. Trimming removed 1 base from V and 2 bases from J; junction bases left unmatched: 2. The CDR3 is 15 amino acids. CDR1 is LGHDT, CDR2 YNNKEL, per germline (reference sequence). The CDR3 sequence: CASSQGLAGAYEQYF. The CDR3 DNA sequence: TGTGCCAGCAGCCAAGGGCTAGCGGGGGCCTACGAGCAGTACTTC.

This clone occurred once. The chain combines TRBV15 with TRBJ2-7, with D hard to call. CDR3 size: 13 residues. Per germline, CDR1 LNHNV and CDR2 YYDKDF (reference sequence). V was clipped by 1 base and J by 0 bases, with 4 bases between them. The CDR3 loop is CATSRGVSYEQYF. DNA of the CDR3: TGTGCCACCAGCAGAGGAGTCTCCTACGAGCAGTACTTC.

The chain employs TRBV7-3 and TRBJ1-2, with TRBD1 identical over 9 bases. The CDR3 totals 15 residues. CDR1 is SGHTA and CDR2 is FQGTGA in the germline V gene. V was pared by 4 bases and J by 3 bases, with 6 bases of the junction left unmatched. As DNA, the CDR3 is TGTGCCAGCAGCTCCTCGGGACAGGGAGACTATGGCTACACCTTC. Amino acids: CASSSSGQGDYGYTF.